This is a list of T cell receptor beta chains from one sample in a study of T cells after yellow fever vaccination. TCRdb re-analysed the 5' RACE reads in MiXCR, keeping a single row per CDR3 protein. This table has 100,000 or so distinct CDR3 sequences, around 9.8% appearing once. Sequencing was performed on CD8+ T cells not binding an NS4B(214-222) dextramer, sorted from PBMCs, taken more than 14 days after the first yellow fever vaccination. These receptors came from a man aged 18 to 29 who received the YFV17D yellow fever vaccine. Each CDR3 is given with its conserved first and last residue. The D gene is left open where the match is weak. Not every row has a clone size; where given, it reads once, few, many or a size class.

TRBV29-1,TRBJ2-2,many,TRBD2,TGCAGCGTGACGGGGGGAGCCGGGGAGCTGTTTTTT,CSVTGGAGELFF
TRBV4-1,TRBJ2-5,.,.,TGCGCCAGCAGCCAGGGTCTTTTAGAGACCCAGTACTTC,CASSQGLLETQYF
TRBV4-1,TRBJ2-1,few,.,TGCGCCAGCAGAATACAGGAGGGCAACTCCTACAATGAGCAGTTCTTC,CASRIQEGNSYNEQFF
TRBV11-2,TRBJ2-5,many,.,TGTGCCAGCAGCTTCGGACAGCAACAAGAGACCCAGTACTTC,CASSFGQQQETQYF
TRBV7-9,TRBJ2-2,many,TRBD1,TGTGCCAGCAGCCCAGACAGGGGCCGCAACACCGGGGAGCTGTTTTTT,CASSPDRGRNTGELFF
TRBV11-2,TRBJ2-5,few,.,TGTGCCAGCAGCTTGATGGTAGAGGAGACCCAGTACTTC,CASSLMVEETQYF
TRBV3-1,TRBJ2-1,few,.,TGTGCCAGCAGCCCCCTCGCGGAAAACTCCTACAATGAGCAGTTCTTC,CASSPLAENSYNEQFF
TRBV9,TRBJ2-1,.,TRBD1,TGTGCCAGCAGCGCACAGGGGGGCCCCTCCAATGAGCAGTTCTTC,CASSAQGGPSNEQFF
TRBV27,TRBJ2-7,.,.,TGTGCCAGCGGCGACTACGAGCAGTACTTC,CASGDYEQYF
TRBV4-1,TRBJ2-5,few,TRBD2,TGCGCCAGCAGTCAATTGGGAGCTAGCGGGGCAGCTATCCAAGAGACCCAGTACTTC,CASSQLGASGAAIQETQYF
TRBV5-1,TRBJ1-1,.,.,TGCGCCAGCACGTTCGTCCCCGGGGCTGAAGCTTTCTTT,CASTFVPGAEAFF
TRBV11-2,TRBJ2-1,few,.,TGTGCCAGCAGCCAAGAAGGCTACAATGAGCAGTTCTTC,CASSQEGYNEQFF
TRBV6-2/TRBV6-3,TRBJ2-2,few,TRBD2,TGTGCCAGCAGTTCCCTAGCGGGGAAAAACACCGGGGAGCTGTTTTTT,CASSSLAGKNTGELFF
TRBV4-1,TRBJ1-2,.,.,TGCGCCAGCAGCCAAGAACAACGAAACTATGGCTACACCTTC,CASSQEQRNYGYTF
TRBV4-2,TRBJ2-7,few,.,TGTGCCAGCAGCCAAGATCCGGGCGGGACCTACGAGCAGTACTTC,CASSQDPGGTYEQYF
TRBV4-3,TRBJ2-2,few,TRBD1,TGCGCCAGCAGCCAAGGGTTCAGGGGGCTCGACACCGGGGAGCTGTTTTTT,CASSQGFRGLDTGELFF
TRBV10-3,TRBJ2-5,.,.,TGTGCCATCAGTGGATCAGGGGTAGAGACCCAGTACTTC,CAISGSGVETQYF
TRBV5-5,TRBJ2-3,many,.,TGTGCCACCGGTCGTTTAGAGTTCACAGATACGCAGTATTTT,CATGRLEFTDTQYF
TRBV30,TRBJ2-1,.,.,TGTGCCTGGAGTCCCCAATGTGATGAGCAGTTCTTC,CAWSPQCDEQFF
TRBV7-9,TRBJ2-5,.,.,TGTGCCAGCAGCCTCAACCAAGAGACCCAGTACTTC,CASSLNQETQYF
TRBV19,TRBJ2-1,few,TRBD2,TGTGCCAGTAGTATAGTTCAGCGGGGGGGCCACAATGAGCAGTTCTTC,CASSIVQRGGHNEQFF
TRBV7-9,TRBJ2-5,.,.,TGTGCCAGCAGTCCTCCAGGGAGGGGGCAAGAGACCCAGTACTTC,CASSPPGRGQETQYF
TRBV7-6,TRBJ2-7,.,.,TGTGCCAGCAGCCCGACCCAGGACAGCTCCTACGAGCAGTACTTC,CASSPTQDSSYEQYF
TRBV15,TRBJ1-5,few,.,TGTGCCACCAGCAAAGACCCCGTTCCTTCATATCCCCAGCATTTT,CATSKDPVPSYPQHF
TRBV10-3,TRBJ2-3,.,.,TGTGCCATCAGTGGGCTCGACCGGGATACGCAGTATTTT,CAISGLDRDTQYF
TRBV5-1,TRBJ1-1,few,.,TGCGCCAGCAGCTTGGGTTCGGGGAGCACTGAAGCTTTCTTT,CASSLGSGSTEAFF
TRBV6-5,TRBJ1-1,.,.,TGTGCCAGGGTCGGTGAAGCTTTCTTT,CARVGEAFF
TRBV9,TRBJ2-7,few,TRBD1,TGTGCCAGGGAAGGGGACAGCTATGGATACTACGAGCAGTACTTC,CAREGDSYGYYEQYF
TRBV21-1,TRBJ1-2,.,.,TGTGCCAGCAGCAAACTGGACACCTCTAACTATGGCTACACCTTC,CASSKLDTSNYGYTF
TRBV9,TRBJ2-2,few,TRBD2,TGTGCCAGCAGCGTAGGAGGGAGCGGGGGTCTCACCGGGGAGCTGTTTTTT,CASSVGGSGGLTGELFF
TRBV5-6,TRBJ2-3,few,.,TGTGCCAGCAGCTTGGAGGACGGATTCACAGATACGCAGTATTTT,CASSLEDGFTDTQYF
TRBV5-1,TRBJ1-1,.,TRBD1,TGCGCCAGCAGCGTCACCCGGGACAGGGAGAACACTGAAGCTTTCTTT,CASSVTRDRENTEAFF
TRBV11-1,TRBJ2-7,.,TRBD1,TGTGCCAGCAGCTCCACGGGACAGGGAGGTTCCCCGCCTTACGAGCAGTACTTC,CASSSTGQGGSPPYEQYF
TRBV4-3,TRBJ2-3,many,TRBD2,TGCGCCAGCAGCCAAGAAGGACTAGCCGAAGGAGATACGCAGTATTTT,CASSQEGLAEGDTQYF
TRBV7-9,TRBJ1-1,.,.,TGTGCCAGCAGCTCCGAAGGGGGGACTGAAGCTTTCTTT,CASSSEGGTEAFF
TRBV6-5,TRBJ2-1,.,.,TGTGCCAGCAGTTACTCCGGGGCCAATGAGCAGTTCTTC,CASSYSGANEQFF
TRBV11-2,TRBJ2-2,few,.,TGTGCCAGCACCTTCCGTGGATGGAACACCGGGGAGCTGTTTTTT,CASTFRGWNTGELFF
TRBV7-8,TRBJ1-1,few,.,TGTGCCAGCAGCCCTCGGGGGTGCACTGAAGCTTTCTTT,CASSPRGCTEAFF
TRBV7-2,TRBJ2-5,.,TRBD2,TGTGCCAGCAGCTTAACTAGCGGGGGGCCCTCTGGGGAGACCCAGTACTTC,CASSLTSGGPSGETQYF
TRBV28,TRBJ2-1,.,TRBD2,TGTGCCAGCAGTTTACACCGCTTCCTAGCGGGGCATTACAATGAGCAGTTCTTC,CASSLHRFLAGHYNEQFF
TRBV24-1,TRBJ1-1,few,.,TGTGCCGCCGCGATTGTTGGGGGCTGGTTGAGCCAGAACACTGAAGCTTTCTTT,CAAAIVGGWLSQNTEAFF
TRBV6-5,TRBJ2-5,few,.,TGTGCCAGCAGTTACTTCTTGGGGGAGAAAGGGACCCAGTACTTC,CASSYFLGEKGTQYF
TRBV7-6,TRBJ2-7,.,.,TGTGCCAGCAGCTTAAACGGGGGCCCGGGCGAGCAGTACTTC,CASSLNGGPGEQYF
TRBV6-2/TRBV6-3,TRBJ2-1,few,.,TGTGCCAGCAGTTACTCGATGCAGTCCTACAATGAGCAGTTCTTC,CASSYSMQSYNEQFF
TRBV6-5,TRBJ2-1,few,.,TGTGCCAGCAGTTTTTTTAGCTCCTACAATGAGCAGTTCTTC,CASSFFSSYNEQFF
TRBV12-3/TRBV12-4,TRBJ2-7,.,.,TGTGCCAGCAGTTTAAGGCGGGGCGAGCAGTACTTC,CASSLRRGEQYF
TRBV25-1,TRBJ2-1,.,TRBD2,TGTGCCAGCAGCACCGGGACTAGCCCCTACAATGAGCAGTTCTTC,CASSTGTSPYNEQFF
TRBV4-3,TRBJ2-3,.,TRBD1,TGCGCCAGCAGCCAAAACAACAGGGGTGACACAGATACGCAGTATTTT,CASSQNNRGDTDTQYF